These T cell receptor beta chains were read from a single sample in a study of cytomegalovirus exposure and HLA in healthy donors. Clones were sequenced by immunoSEQ multiplex PCR, and TCRdb holds only the in-frame ones, with some missing. The sample shows about 150,000 clones, roughly 80% of them seen only once. Sequencing was performed on PBMCs. The source is a man aged 30 to 39 in good health and CMV-seropositive. CDR3s include the opening cysteine and the closing phenylalanine or tryptophan. Fields, in order: J gene, V gene, CDR3 protein.

TRBJ2-1	TRBV6-5	CASSYGTGYSYNEQFF
TRBJ1-5	TRBV28	CASKRMWVSGSNQPQHF
TRBJ1-5	TRBV19	CASSMVGGAESNQPQHF
TRBJ2-2	TRBV2	CASSTRQGSGELFF
TRBJ2-7	TRBV28	CATKETGNSYEQYF
TRBJ1-1	TRBV30	CAWSSGDGGEAFF
TRBJ2-5	TRBV28	CASRPDRVRQETQYF
TRBJ2-2	TRBV19	CASSTQRTGNTGELFF
TRBJ2-1	TRBV27	CASSSGTSGSNEQFF
TRBJ2-1	TRBV28	CASSSGGSHNEQFF
TRBJ1-2	TRBV11-2	CASSLDFGANYGYTF
TRBJ2-7	TRBV15	CATSRDWVVLAGGRQNEQYF
TRBJ1-3	TRBV7-2	CASSLSGNTIYF
TRBJ2-5	TRBV11-3	CASSSGLSGTQYF
TRBJ1-5	TRBV15	CATSSRASNQPQHF
TRBJ1-1	TRBV6-6	CASSSPTGTTEAFF
TRBJ2-7	TRBV4-1	CASSQVLISGRLYEQYF
TRBJ2-5	TRBV7-6	CASSPRLAGGETQYF
TRBJ1-1	TRBV29-1	CSVDLTGGGASRAFF
TRBJ1-1	TRBV5-6	CASSLGAVGGEAFF
TRBJ1-1	TRBV5-6	CASSIYYRGTYTEAFF
TRBJ2-1	TRBV2	CASRMSGSDEQFF
TRBJ1-2	TRBV4-1	CASSQYYRDRGQGYTF
TRBJ1-5	TRBV6-5	CASSVGGAQPQHF
TRBJ2-7	TRBV18	CASSPPPPGEQYF
TRBJ1-1	TRBV5-1	CASSLGVGGATTEAFF
TRBJ2-7	TRBV4-1	CASSQRDPYEQYF
TRBJ1-1	TRBV2	CASTGQLNTEAFF
TRBJ1-3	TRBV21-1	CASSKGAEPGSIAWDTIYF
TRBJ2-2	TRBV27	CASSLSVSGASNTGELFF
TRBJ1-5	TRBV28	CAIGTGNQPQHF
TRBJ1-1	TRBV29-1	CSVAGQNTEAFF
TRBJ1-3	TRBV28	CASSRISSGNTIYF
TRBJ2-1	TRBV19	CASSIEGGEGEQFF
TRBJ2-7	TRBV28	CASSSAEIAGGRYYEQYF
TRBJ1-2	TRBV5-4	CASSSSTGSGYTF
TRBJ1-3	TRBV6-5	CASRGTGASGNTIYF
TRBJ1-1	TRBV30	CAWDRGHQNTEAFF
TRBJ2-7	TRBV28	CASSPTSGRPYEQYF
TRBJ2-2	TRBV2	CASTTGTYNTGELFF
TRBJ2-3	TRBV13	CASSYQGDTQYF
TRBJ2-5	TRBV11-2	CASSLAPTGDGETQYF
TRBJ1-4	TRBV18	CASSPAAVENEKLFF
TRBJ2-1	TRBV6-5	CASSYGPIVDEQFF
TRBJ2-7	TRBV11-2	CASTRGTSGVYEQYF
TRBJ2-1	TRBV30	CAWSVRDRDYNEQFF
TRBJ1-2	TRBV25-1	CASSYTGDSGYTF
TRBJ2-5	TRBV21-1	CASPRDRGETQYF
TRBJ2-7	TRBV5-1	CASSWQGTSYEQYF
TRBJ2-1	TRBV6-5	CASSYSRLGEQFF
TRBJ2-5	TRBV28	CASSLSGRETQYF
TRBJ2-2	TRBV18	CASSPASANTGELFF
TRBJ2-1	TRBV29-1	CSAIEDNEQFF
TRBJ1-1	TRBV12-5	CASGPDRVGTEAFF
TRBJ1-2	TRBV28	CASSRGWPFF